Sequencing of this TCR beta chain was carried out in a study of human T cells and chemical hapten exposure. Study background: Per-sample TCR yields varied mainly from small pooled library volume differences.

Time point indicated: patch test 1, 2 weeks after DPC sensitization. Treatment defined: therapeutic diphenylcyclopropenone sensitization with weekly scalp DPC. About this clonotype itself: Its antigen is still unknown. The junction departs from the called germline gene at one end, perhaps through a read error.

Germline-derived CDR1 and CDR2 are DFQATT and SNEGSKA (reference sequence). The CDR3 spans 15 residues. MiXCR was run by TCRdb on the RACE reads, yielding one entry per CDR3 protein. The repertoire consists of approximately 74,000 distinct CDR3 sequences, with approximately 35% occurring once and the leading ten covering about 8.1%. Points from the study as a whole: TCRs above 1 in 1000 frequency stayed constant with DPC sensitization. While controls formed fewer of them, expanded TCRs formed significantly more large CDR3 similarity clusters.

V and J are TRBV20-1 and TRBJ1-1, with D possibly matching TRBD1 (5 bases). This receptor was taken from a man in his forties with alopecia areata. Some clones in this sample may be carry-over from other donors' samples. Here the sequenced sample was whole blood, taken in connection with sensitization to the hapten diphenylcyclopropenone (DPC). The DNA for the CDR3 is TGCAGTGCTCGTCGGGACCCTACCATGAACACTGAAACTTTCTTT. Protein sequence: CSARRDPTMNTETFF.